This entry features one T cell receptor (beta chain) sequence. The sample belongs to a study of blood T cell repertoires in COVID-19. Authors' methods: Nucleated cell counts were estimated from reference gene primer amplification. Libraries were prepared by immunoSEQ multiplex PCR; TCRdb keeps only in-frame clonotypes and omits some of them. The DNA gave D and trimming, while V, J and clone size come from that table. The top ten hold roughly 3.5% of the sample, which has 200,000 to 250,000 clones, 82% seen once. Trimming shortened V by 0 bases and J by 9 bases, and 9 bases separated the two germline ends. Germline CDR1 SGHDN, CDR2 FVKESK. The CDR3 extends over 13 amino acids.

The sequence derives from a woman in her sixties or seventies who had recovered from COVID-19. The gene calls are TRBV14 and TRBJ2-1, with TRBD2 as a possible D gene (5 bases). Material: PBMCs or T cells enriched from blood (not recorded which). CDR3 coding DNA: TGTGCCAGCAGCCAAGATCGAGGGCGTGAGCAGTTCTTC. Translating it yields CASSQDRGREQFF.